This section outlines one T cell receptor beta chain sequence together with its context. Additional DNA sequences in this sample encode the identical CDR3. The data were taken from a study of shared clonotypes between healthy human individuals. Clones were read by immunoSEQ multiplex PCR, and TCRdb kept only the in-frame ones, dropping some. The sample consists of a few million clones, about 92% of them appearing once. CDR1 and CDR2 (germline): SGHRS, YFSETQ. The CDR3 is made up of 13 amino acids. The V segment lost 5 bases and the J segment 5 bases; nucleotides outside the gene matches: 3. Sequencing was done on a sample of naive CD4+ T cells sorted from blood. Subset described: CD45RA+ positively selected. This sequence joins TRBV5-1 and TRBJ2-5; TRBD2 matches 10 bases. This sequence was found in a man between 18 and 35 years old in good health. For the CDR3, the DNA is TGCGCCAGCAGTAGCGGGGGGACGGAGACCCAGTACTTC. Amino acids: CASSSGGTETQYF. The full variable domain, its missing parts supplied by reference TRBV5-1 and TRBJ2-5, is KAGVTQTPRYLIKTRGQQVTLSCSPISGHRSVSWYQQTPGQGLQFLFEYFSETQRNKGNFPGRFSGRQFSNSRSEMNVSTLELGDSALYLCASSSGGTETQYFGPGTRLLVL.